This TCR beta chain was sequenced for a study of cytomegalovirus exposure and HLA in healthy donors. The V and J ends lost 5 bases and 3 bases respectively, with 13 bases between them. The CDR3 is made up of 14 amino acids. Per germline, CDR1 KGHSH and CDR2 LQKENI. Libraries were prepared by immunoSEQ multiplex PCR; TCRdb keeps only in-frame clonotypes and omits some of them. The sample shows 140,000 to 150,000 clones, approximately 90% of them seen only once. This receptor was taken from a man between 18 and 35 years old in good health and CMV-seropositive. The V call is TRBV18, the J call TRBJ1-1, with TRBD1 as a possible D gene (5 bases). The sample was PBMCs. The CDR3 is CASSEGPGDTEAFF. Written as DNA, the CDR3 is TGTGCCAGCTCAGAGGGACCGGGGGACACTGAAGCTTTCTTT.